The 21 T cell receptor beta chains listed next were all sequenced from one sample in a study of T cell responses to AZD1222 COVID-19 vaccine. The assay was immunoSEQ multiplex PCR, and TCRdb's table has in-frame clones only and misses some. The table includes tens of thousands of clones, 92% detected once. The starting material was peripheral blood, obtained 28 days after the second AZD1222 dose. Receptor source: an adult who received the AZD1222 COVID-19 vaccine.

The chain uses TRBV28 and TRBJ2-7, with TRBD1 identical over 9 bases. The V and J ends lost 6 bases and 3 bases, in that order; junction bases with no gene match: 9. There are 15 residues in the CDR3. CDR1 and CDR2 (germline): MDHEN, SYDVKM. CDR3 DNA sequence: TGTGCCAGCAGGTGGGGGGGGACAGGGAACTACGAGCAGTACTTC. It yields the protein CASRWGGTGNYEQYF.

This chain links TRBV5-1 with TRBJ1-6; tentative D call: TRBD1 (6 bases). CDR1 is SGHRS, CDR2 YFSETQ, per germline. This CDR3 region has 14 residues. The V and J ends lost 6 bases and 10 bases respectively, with 17 bases between them. CDR3 bases: TGCGCCAGCACCCGCGGGTCAGGGGTCTCACCCCTCCACTTT. It encodes CASTRGSGVSPLHF.

This clone was observed a handful of times. This chain connects TRBV7-6 to TRBJ2-3, with D possibly being TRBD1 (6 bases). Trimming shortened V by 5 bases and J by 2 bases, and 11 bases separated the two germline ends. Germline loops: CDR1 SGHVS, CDR2 FNYEAQ. CDR3 length: 14 amino acids. The CDR3 DNA reads TGTGCCAGCAGCGGCAGGACAGACACAGATACGCAGTATTTT. It codes for CASSGRTDTDTQYF.

The genes are TRBV15 and TRBJ2-5; 13 bases map to TRBD2. Germline V gene data show CDR1 as LNHNV and CDR2 as YYDKDF (reference sequence). This CDR3 comprises 17 residues. V shed 1 base and J 4 bases; nucleotides not matched to a gene: 6. In nucleotides, the CDR3 is TGTGCCACCAGCAGAGGGGGACGGACTAGCGGGGGAGAGACCCAGTACTTC. It is translated as CATSRGGRTSGGETQYF.

V is TRBV6-1 and J is TRBJ2-5, with 9 bases lining up with TRBD2. The CDR3 is made up of 16 amino acids. The germline CDR1 and CDR2 sequences are MNHNS and SASEGT. The V gene end was trimmed by 3 bases and the J gene end by 1 base; junction bases not matched to a gene: 6. The CDR3 protein is CASSEGVSGGQETQYF. CDR3 in DNA: TGTGCCAGCAGTGAGGGGGTTAGCGGGGGCCAAGAGACCCAGTACTTC.

The chain uses TRBV7-9 and TRBJ2-5, with 13 positions matching TRBD2. The CDR3 loop spans 16 amino acids. J was trimmed by 4 bases and V by 5 bases; bases with no gene match: 7. Germline CDR1 SEHNR, CDR2 FQNEAQ (reference sequence). The CDR3 nucleotides are TGTGCCAGCAGCGTACTAGCGGGGGGGCCGGGAGAGACCCAGTACTTC. Its protein product is CASSVLAGGPGETQYF.

This clone turned up a few times. As DNA, the CDR3 is TGTGCCAGCAGCCAAGAGATCAAACCCTACGAGCAGTACTTC. Amino acids: CASSQEIKPYEQYF. The V and J genes are TRBV3-1 (or the pseudogene TRBV3-2) and TRBJ2-7; D not certain. CDR3 length: 14 residues. V was pared by 0 bases and J by 2 bases, with 8 bases between. From germline, CDR1 is LGHDT and CDR2 YNNKEL (reference sequence).

This clone was seen only once. The genes are TRBV12-3 or TRBV12-4 and TRBJ1-2, with D perhaps TRBD1 (6 bases). CDR3 size: 13 residues. V lost 10 bases and J 6 bases, leaving 18 bases between the germline ends. The CDR3 sequence: CAIRGAGINGYTF. The CDR3 DNA follows: TGTGCCATAAGGGGGGCGGGGATCAATGGCTACACCTTC.

The chain uses TRBV3-1 (or the pseudogene TRBV3-2) and TRBJ2-5; D possibly matches TRBD1 or TRBD2 (7 bases each). V was trimmed by 0 bases and J by 4 bases, leaving 12 bases between them. The germline V gene has CDR1 LGHDT and CDR2 YNNKEL (reference sequence). The CDR3 runs to 15 residues. As DNA, the CDR3 is TGTGCCAGCAGCCAAGATGCCAGGGGGGGAGAGACCCAGTACTTC. Translation gives CASSQDARGGETQYF.

The rearrangement uses TRBV2 and TRBJ1-5, with a weak D call TRBD1 (6 bases). Germline V gene sequence: CDR1 SNHLY, CDR2 FYNNEI. With 7 bases removed from V and 0 bases from J, the gap between germline ends came to 13 bases. This CDR3 is 15 amino acids long. The CDR3 sequence: CASTKQGPSNQPQHF. The CDR3 DNA follows: TGTGCCAGCACTAAGCAGGGGCCTAGCAATCAGCCCCAGCATTTT.

V is TRBV6-5 and J is TRBJ2-7; 8 bases are a match to TRBD1. The length of the CDR3 is 16 residues. Germline assignment: CDR1 MNHEY and CDR2 SVGAGI. J was trimmed by 6 bases and V by 4 bases; bases with no gene match: 14. DNA for the CDR3: TGTGCCAGCAGTTTACACTCCAGGGGGCTCTTGGGCGAGCAGTACTTC. As protein: CASSLHSRGLLGEQYF.

DNA of the CDR3: TGTGCCAGCAGACTTTCGGACAGGGATACCTACGAGCAGTACTTC. Its translation: CASRLSDRDTYEQYF. V gene TRBV2 combines with J gene TRBJ2-7; 8 bases map to TRBD1. The CDR3 is 15 amino acids. The V gene's germline CDR1 is SNHLY and CDR2 FYNNEI. V shed 6 bases and J 2 bases; nucleotides not matched to a gene: 9.

The chain uses TRBV7-9 and TRBJ2-6; D is unclear. From germline, CDR1 is SEHNR and CDR2 FQNEAQ (reference sequence). V was cut by 5 bases and J by 0 bases, with 14 bases left in between. CDR3 length equals 17 residues. The CDR3 region has the DNA TGTGCCAGCAGCATTCCAAGTTCGCACTCTGGGGCCAACGTCCTGACTTTC. Its protein product is CASSIPSSHSGANVLTF. The variable domain in full, completed from reference TRBV7-9 and TRBJ2-6, reads DTGVSQNPRHKITKRGQNVTFRCDPISEHNRLYWYRQTLGQGPEFLTYFQNEAQLEKSRLLSDRFSAERPKGSFSTLEIQRTEQGDSAMYLCASSIPSSHSGANVLTFGAGSRLTVL.

The chain joins TRBV5-1 to TRBJ2-5, with 9 bases that match TRBD2. The CDR3 covers 15 residues. Per germline, CDR1 SGHRS and CDR2 YFSETQ. V lost 4 bases to trimming and J lost 5 bases; unmatched junction nucleotides: 9. The CDR3 nucleotides are TGCGCCAGCAGCGAAGCTCTAGCGGGGATGGAGACCCAGTACTTC. It translates to CASSEALAGMETQYF.

V and J are TRBV18 and TRBJ2-1, with 8 nucleotides matching TRBD1. The junction had 8 bases not matched to a gene; V was cut back by 3 bases and J by 7 bases. The V gene's germline CDR1 is KGHSH and CDR2 LQKENI. This CDR3 spans 15 amino acids. CDR3 coding DNA: TGTGCCAGCTCACCCCGGACAGGGCTTGCTAATGAGCAGTTCTTC. Its translation is CASSPRTGLANEQFF.

The V and J genes are TRBV15 and TRBJ2-5, with D possibly being TRBD1 (6 bases). The V gene's germline CDR1 is LNHNV and CDR2 YYDKDF (reference sequence). V was pared by 3 bases and J by 1 base, with 9 bases between. CDR3 length equals 14 residues. The CDR3 spells CATSRDRAQETQYF. Here the CDR3 DNA reads TGTGCCACCAGCAGGGACAGAGCCCAAGAGACCCAGTACTTC.

The V and J genes are TRBV5-8 and TRBJ2-5; D gene uncertain. This CDR3 has 14 amino acids. V gave up 0 bases and J gave up 1 base, with 7 bases separating them. Germline V gene data show CDR1 as SGHTS and CDR2 as YDEGEE. CDR3 nucleotide sequence: TGTGCCAGCAGCTTGGCGGCAGTCCAAGAGACCCAGTACTTC. Translated: CASSLAAVQETQYF.

The chain couples TRBV10-3 to TRBJ1-1, with D perhaps TRBD1 (5 bases). This CDR3 contains 14 residues. V was shortened by 4 bases and J by 2 bases, with 11 bases between the two germline ends. In germline, CDR1 is ENHRY, CDR2 SYGVKD. The CDR3 sequence: CAISGNRGNTEAFF. The CDR3 DNA sequence: TGTGCCATCAGTGGTAATAGGGGAAACACTGAAGCTTTCTTT.

The chain couples TRBV28 to TRBJ2-7; D perhaps matches TRBD1 (6 bases). CDR1 is MDHEN, CDR2 SYDVKM, per germline. The CDR3 runs to 13 residues. V was trimmed by 6 bases and J by 3 bases, leaving 12 bases between them. The CDR3 reads CASRPTGIYEQYF. The CDR3 nucleotides read TGTGCCAGCAGACCCACAGGGATCTACGAGCAGTACTTC.

This sequence joins TRBV5-4 and TRBJ1-2; D is unclear. The germline V and J ends were trimmed by 3 bases and 3 bases, with 3 bases remaining between them. Per germline, CDR1 SGHNT and CDR2 YYREEE (reference sequence). The CDR3 length is 11 residues. Written as DNA, the CDR3 is TGTGCCAGCAGCTACGACTATGGCTACACCTTC. Its translation is CASSYDYGYTF.

This sequence joins TRBV25-1 and TRBJ1-4; maybe TRBD1 (5 bases). The germline gives CDR1 MGHDK, CDR2 SYGVNS. The CDR3 extends over 15 amino acids. Trimming left V 1 base short and J 5 bases short, with 11 bases between. CDR3 in DNA: TGTGCCAGCAGTGAATCGGGACGGATGAATGAAAAACTGTTTTTT. It yields the protein CASSESGRMNEKLFF. Full variable domain (remainder filled in from reference TRBV25-1 and TRBJ1-4): EADIYQTPRYLVIGTGKKITLECSQTMGHDKMYWYQQDPGMELHLIHYSYGVNSTEKGDLSSESTVSRIRTEHFPLTLESARPSHTSQYLCASSESGRMNEKLFFGSGTQLSVL.